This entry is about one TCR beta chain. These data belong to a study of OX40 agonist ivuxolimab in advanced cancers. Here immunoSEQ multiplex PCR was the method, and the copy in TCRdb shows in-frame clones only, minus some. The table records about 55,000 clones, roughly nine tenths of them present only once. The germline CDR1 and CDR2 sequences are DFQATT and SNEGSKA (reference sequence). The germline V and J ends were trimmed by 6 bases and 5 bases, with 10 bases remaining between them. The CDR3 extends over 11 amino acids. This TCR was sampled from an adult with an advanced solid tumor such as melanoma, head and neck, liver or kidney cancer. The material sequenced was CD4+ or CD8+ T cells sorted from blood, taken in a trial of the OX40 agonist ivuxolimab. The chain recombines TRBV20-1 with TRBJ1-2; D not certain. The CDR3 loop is CSAPKVYGYTF. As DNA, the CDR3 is TGCAGTGCACCAAAGGTTTATGGCTACACCTTC.